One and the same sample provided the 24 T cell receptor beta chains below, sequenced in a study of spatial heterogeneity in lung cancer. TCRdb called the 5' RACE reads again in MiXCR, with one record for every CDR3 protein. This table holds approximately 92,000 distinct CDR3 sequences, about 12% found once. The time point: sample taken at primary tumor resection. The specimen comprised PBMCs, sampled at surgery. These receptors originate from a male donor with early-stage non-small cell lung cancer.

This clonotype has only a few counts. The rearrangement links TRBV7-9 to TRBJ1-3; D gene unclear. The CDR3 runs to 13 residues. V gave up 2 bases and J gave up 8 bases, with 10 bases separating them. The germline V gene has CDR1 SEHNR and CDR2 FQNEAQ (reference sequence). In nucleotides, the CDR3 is TGTGCCAGCAGCTTATACAGTGCGGACACCATATATTTT. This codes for CASSLYSADTIYF.

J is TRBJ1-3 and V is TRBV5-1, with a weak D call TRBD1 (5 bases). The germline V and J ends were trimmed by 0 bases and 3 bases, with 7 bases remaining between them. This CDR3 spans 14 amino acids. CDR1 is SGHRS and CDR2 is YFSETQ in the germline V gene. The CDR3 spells CASSLAGYGNTIYF. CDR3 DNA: TGCGCCAGCAGCTTGGCAGGGTATGGAAACACCATATATTTT.

CDR3 sequence (DNA): TGTGCCAGCAGTTACCGAGGGACAGGCGGCACAGATACGCAGTATTTT. Its protein is CASSYRGTGGTDTQYF. This chain connects TRBV6-5 to TRBJ2-3; 8 positions agree with TRBD1. The germline CDR1 and CDR2 sequences are MNHEY and SVGAGI. V was clipped by 2 bases and J by 1 base; unmatched bases: 5. CDR3 length: 16 residues.

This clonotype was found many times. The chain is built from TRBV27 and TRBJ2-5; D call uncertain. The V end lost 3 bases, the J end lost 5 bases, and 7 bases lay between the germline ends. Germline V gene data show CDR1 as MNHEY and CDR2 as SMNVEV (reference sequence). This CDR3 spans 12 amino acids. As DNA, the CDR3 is TGTGCCAGCAGTTTTATCGGTGAGACCCAGTACTTC. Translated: CASSFIGETQYF.

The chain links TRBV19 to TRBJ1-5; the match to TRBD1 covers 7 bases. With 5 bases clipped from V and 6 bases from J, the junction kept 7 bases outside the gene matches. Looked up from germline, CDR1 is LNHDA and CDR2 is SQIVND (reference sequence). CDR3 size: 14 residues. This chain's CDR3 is CASSARDSLQPQHF. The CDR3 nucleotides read TGTGCCAGTAGTGCCAGGGACAGCCTTCAGCCCCAGCATTTT.

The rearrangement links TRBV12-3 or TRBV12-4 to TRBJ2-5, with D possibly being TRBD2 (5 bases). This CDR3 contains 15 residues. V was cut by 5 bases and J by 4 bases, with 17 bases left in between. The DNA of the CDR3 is TGTGCCAGCAGTCCCCCTAGCTGGGTTGGAGAGACCCAGTACTTC. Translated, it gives CASSPPSWVGETQYF.

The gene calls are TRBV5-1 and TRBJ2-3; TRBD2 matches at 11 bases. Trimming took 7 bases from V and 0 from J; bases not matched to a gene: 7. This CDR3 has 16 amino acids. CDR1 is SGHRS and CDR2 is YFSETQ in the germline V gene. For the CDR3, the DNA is TGCGCCAGCTTTAGCGGGAGGGCCCCAAGCACAGATACGCAGTATTTT. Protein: CASFSGRAPSTDTQYF. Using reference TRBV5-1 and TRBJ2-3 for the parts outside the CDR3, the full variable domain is KAGVTQTPRYLIKTRGQQVTLSCSPISGHRSVSWYQQTPGQGLQFLFEYFSETQRNKGNFPGRFSGRQFSNSRSEMNVSTLELGDSALYLCASFSGRAPSTDTQYFGPGTRLTVL.

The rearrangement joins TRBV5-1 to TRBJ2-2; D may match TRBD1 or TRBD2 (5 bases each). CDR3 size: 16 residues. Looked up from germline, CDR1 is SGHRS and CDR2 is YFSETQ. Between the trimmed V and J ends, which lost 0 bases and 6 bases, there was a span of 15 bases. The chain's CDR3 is CASSLAEGRASGELFF. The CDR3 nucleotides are TGCGCCAGCAGCTTGGCTGAGGGGCGCGCCTCCGGGGAGCTGTTTTTT.

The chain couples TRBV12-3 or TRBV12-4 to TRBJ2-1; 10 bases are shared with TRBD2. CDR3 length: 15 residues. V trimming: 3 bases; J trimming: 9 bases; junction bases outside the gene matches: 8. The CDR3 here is CASSFGLAGDGEQFF. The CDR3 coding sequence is TGTGCCAGCAGTTTTGGTCTAGCGGGAGATGGTGAGCAGTTCTTC.

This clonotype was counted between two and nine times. CDR3: CASSSTGGRNSYEQYF. In DNA, the CDR3 is TGCGCCAGCAGCTCGACCGGAGGACGGAACTCCTACGAGCAGTACTTC. The chain links TRBV5-1 to TRBJ2-7; weak D call: TRBD2 (5 bases). The CDR3 spans 16 residues. V lost 3 bases, J lost 0 bases, and 16 bases lay in between. Germline V CDR1 and CDR2: SGHRS, YFSETQ.

The CDR3 DNA reads as TGCAGCCAACGACGACTAGCGATCACAGATACGCAGTATTTT. Its protein is CSQRRLAITDTQYF. The rearrangement joins TRBV20-1 to TRBJ2-3; 8 bases agree with TRBD2. Per the germline V gene, CDR1 is DFQATT and CDR2 is SNEGSKA (reference sequence). The CDR3 runs to 14 residues.

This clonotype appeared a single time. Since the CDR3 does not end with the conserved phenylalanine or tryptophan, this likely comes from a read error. In DNA, the CDR3 is TGTGCCAGCAACGTGTCGGATGAAGCTTTCCTT. It is translated as CASNVSDEAFL. The chain recombines TRBV12-3 or TRBV12-4 with TRBJ1-1; D unclear. The CDR3 has 11 amino acids. V lost 7 bases and J lost 7, with 10 bases in between.

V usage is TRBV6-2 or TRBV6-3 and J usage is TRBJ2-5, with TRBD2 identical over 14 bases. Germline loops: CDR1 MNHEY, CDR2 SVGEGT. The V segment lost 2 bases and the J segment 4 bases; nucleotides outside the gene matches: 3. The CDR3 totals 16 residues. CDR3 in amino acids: CASSYGTSGGRETQYF. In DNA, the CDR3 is TGTGCCAGCAGTTACGGGACTAGCGGGGGACGAGAGACCCAGTACTTC.

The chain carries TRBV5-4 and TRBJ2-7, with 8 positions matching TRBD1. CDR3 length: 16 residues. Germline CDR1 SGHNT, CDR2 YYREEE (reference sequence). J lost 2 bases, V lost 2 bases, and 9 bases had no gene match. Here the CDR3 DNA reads TGTGCCAGCAGCTTTCGGACAGGGACGATCCCCTACGAGCAGTACTTC. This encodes CASSFRTGTIPYEQYF.

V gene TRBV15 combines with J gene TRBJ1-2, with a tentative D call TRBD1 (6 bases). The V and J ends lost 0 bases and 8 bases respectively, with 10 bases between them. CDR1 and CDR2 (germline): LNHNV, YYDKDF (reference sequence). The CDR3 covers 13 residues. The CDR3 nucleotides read TGTGCCACCAGCAGAGAACAGGGAGAGGGCTACACCTTC. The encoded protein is CATSREQGEGYTF. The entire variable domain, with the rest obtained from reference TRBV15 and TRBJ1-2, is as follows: DAMVIQNPRYQVTQFGKPVTLSCSQTLNHNVMYWYQQKSSQAPKLLFHYYDKDFNNEADTPDNFQSRRPNTSFCFLDIRSPGLGDTAMYLCATSREQGEGYTFGSGTRLTVV.

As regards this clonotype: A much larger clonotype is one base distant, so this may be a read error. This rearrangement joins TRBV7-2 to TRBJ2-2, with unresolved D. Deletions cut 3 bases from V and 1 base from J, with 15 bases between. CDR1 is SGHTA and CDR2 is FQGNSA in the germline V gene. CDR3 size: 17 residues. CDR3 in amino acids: CASSLRSRAGNTGELFF. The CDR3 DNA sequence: TGTGCCAGCAGCTTGAGGTCCCGGGCAGGGAACACCGGGGAGCTGTTTTTT. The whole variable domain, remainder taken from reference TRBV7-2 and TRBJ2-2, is GAGVSQSPSNKVTEKGKDVELRCDPISGHTALYWYRQSLGQGLEFLIYFQGNSAPDKSGLPSDRFSAERTGGSVSTLTIQRTQQEDSAVYLCASSLRSRAGNTGELFFGEGSRLTVL.

The CDR3, as DNA: TGTGCCCTCCGGACTGGACCGAACACCGGGGAGCTGTTTTTT. The encoded protein is CALRTGPNTGELFF. This chain uses TRBV10-3 with TRBJ2-2; D possibly corresponds to TRBD2 (5 bases). Germline loops: CDR1 ENHRY, CDR2 SYGVKD. The CDR3 loop spans 14 amino acids. The V gene lost 11 bases and the J gene lost 0 bases, with 13 bases spanning the gap.

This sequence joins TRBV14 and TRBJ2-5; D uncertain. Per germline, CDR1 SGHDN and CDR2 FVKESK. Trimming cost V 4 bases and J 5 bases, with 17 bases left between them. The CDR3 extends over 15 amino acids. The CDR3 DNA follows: TGTGCCAGCAGCCCCTTCCGCGATTTCGGCGAGACCCAGTACTTC. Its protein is CASSPFRDFGETQYF.

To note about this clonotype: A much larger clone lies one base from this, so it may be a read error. This chain's CDR3 is CVSSLSTVQPDTQYF. The CDR3 region has the DNA TGCGTCAGCAGCTTGAGCACAGTCCAGCCAGATACGCAGTATTTT. The rearrangement uses TRBV5-1 and TRBJ2-3; D remains unclear. Germline V CDR1 and CDR2: SGHRS, YFSETQ. The CDR3 runs to 15 residues.

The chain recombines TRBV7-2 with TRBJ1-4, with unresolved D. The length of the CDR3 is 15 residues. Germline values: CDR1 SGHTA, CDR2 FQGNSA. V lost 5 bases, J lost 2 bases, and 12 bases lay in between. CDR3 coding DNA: TGTGCCAGCAGCCCCACTGGGCAGACTAATGAAAAACTGTTTTTT. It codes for CASSPTGQTNEKLFF.

The CDR3 DNA is TGTGCCAGCAGCCACGGTGGGACTAGCGAGATTTTTGAGCAGTTCTTC. The encoded protein is CASSHGGTSEIFEQFF. The chain is built from TRBV3-1 and TRBJ2-1, with 10 bases identical to TRBD2. CDR1 is LGHDT, CDR2 YNNKEL, per germline (reference sequence). This CDR3 is built from 16 residues. V shed 3 bases, J shed 9 bases, and the junction held 11 bases outside the gene matches.

The CDR3 spells CASSLPGDYGYTF. The CDR3 DNA follows: TGCGCCAGCAGCTTGCCAGGAGATTATGGCTACACCTTC. The V gene is TRBV5-1, the J gene TRBJ1-2, with D unclear. CDR1 is SGHRS, CDR2 YFSETQ, per germline. V lost 1 base to trimming and J lost 5 bases, with 9 bases between them. The CDR3 consists of 13 residues.

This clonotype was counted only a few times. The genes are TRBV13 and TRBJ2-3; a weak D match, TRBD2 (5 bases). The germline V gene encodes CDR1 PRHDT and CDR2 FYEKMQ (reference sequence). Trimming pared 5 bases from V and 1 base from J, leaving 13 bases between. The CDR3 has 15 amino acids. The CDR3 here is CASSETSLGTDTQYF. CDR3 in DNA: TGTGCCAGCAGCGAAACTAGTCTAGGCACAGATACGCAGTATTTT.

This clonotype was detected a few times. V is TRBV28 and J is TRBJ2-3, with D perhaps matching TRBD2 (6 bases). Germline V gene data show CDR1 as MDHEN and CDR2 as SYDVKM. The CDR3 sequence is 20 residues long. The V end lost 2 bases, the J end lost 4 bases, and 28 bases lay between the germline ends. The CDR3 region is CASSLITAGWRDVPADTQYF. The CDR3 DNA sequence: TGTGCCAGCAGTTTAATCACCGCAGGATGGCGGGATGTTCCCGCAGATACGCAGTATTTT.